Listed below are T cell receptor beta chains from one sample, sequenced in a study of graft-versus-host responses after intestinal transplantation. Method: immunoSEQ multiplex PCR; TCRdb's copy keeps in-frame clones and lacks some. The sample shows 50,000 or so clones, over 80% of them seen only once. Sequencing used PBMCs, obtained more than 750 days after a first intestinal transplant, on the day of a second. These receptor sequences come from a human patient who received an intestinal transplant, so some T cells may come from the graft donor. Each CDR3 is given with its conserved first and last residue. Fields, in order: V gene, CDR3 length, clone size, J gene, D gene, CDR3 DNA, CDR3 protein. D genes are given only for firm matches. A clone size is listed for some rows: how often the clone was seen (once, few, many), or a class if it is expanded.

V: TRBV11-3
length: 14
size: NA
J: TRBJ2-1
D: NA
DNA: TGTGCCAGCAGCTTAGGCGGATCCTACAATGAGCAGTTCTTC
CDR3: CASSLGGSYNEQFF

V: TRBV19
length: 15
size: NA
J: TRBJ2-2
D: TRBD2
DNA: TGTGCCAGTAGTCTAGCGGGACCTGGTACCGGGGAGCTGTTTTTT
CDR3: CASSLAGPGTGELFF

V: TRBV9
length: 15
size: once
J: TRBJ2-7
D: TRBD1
DNA: TGTGCCAGCAGCTTCCGGGACAGGGGGTTATACGAGCAGTACTTC
CDR3: CASSFRDRGLYEQYF

V: TRBV7-3
length: 12
size: NA
J: TRBJ2-2
D: NA
DNA: TGTGCCAGCAGCTCCACAGGGCGGGAGCTGTTTTTT
CDR3: CASSSTGRELFF

V: TRBV4-2
length: 13
size: NA
J: TRBJ1-3
D: NA
DNA: TGTGCCAGCAGCCAAGGGGAGAGAGACACCATATATTTT
CDR3: CASSQGERDTIYF

V: TRBV27
length: 14
size: NA
J: TRBJ1-1
D: NA
DNA: TGTGCCAGCAGTTTAGGACAGACTTACACTGAAGCTTTCTTT
CDR3: CASSLGQTYTEAFF

V: TRBV27
length: 16
size: NA
J: TRBJ2-1
D: NA
DNA: TGTGCCAGCAGTTTTACGCGGGCCAGCTCCTACAATGAGCAGTTCTTC
CDR3: CASSFTRASSYNEQFF

V: TRBV27
length: 15
size: NA
J: TRBJ1-1
D: NA
DNA: TGTGCCAGCAGTTTTATATGGGGAAGGAACACTGAAGCTTTCTTT
CDR3: CASSFIWGRNTEAFF

V: TRBV15
length: 16
size: NA
J: TRBJ1-4
D: TRBD1
DNA: TGTGCCACCAGCAGAGATACGGGGACAGCAAATGAAAAACTGTTTTTT
CDR3: CATSRDTGTANEKLFF

V: TRBV7-9
length: 14
size: NA
J: TRBJ2-5
D: TRBD1
DNA: TGTGCCACCCCGGTGAGGGGGCGCGGGGAGACCCAGTACTTC
CDR3: CATPVRGRGETQYF

V: TRBV5-4
length: 17
size: NA
J: TRBJ2-7
D: TRBD1
DNA: TGTGCCAGCAGCAAAACTAAAATGACAGGGGGTCGCTACGAGCAGTACTTC
CDR3: CASSKTKMTGGRYEQYF

V: TRBV6-4
length: 15
size: few
J: TRBJ2-1
D: TRBD2
DNA: TGTGCCAGCAGTGACTCTGCGGGGGGGCATAATGAGCAGTTCTTC
CDR3: CASSDSAGGHNEQFF

V: TRBV6-5
length: 14
size: NA
J: TRBJ1-2
D: NA
DNA: TGTGCCAGCAGTTACCACTCGACAGGAAATGGCTACACCTTC
CDR3: CASSYHSTGNGYTF

V: TRBV6-1
length: 13
size: once
J: TRBJ2-1
D: TRBD2
DNA: TGTGCCAGCAAAGCGGGAAACTACAATGAGCAGTTCTTC
CDR3: CASKAGNYNEQFF

V: TRBV7-8
length: 17
size: NA
J: TRBJ1-5
D: NA
DNA: TGTGCCAGCAGCTTAGCGCAGGCAGTGTGGTCCAATCAGCCCCAGCATTTT
CDR3: CASSLAQAVWSNQPQHF

V: TRBV27
length: 12
size: NA
J: TRBJ2-7
D: NA
DNA: TGTGCCAGCAGACCCGGCCTCGGCGAGCAGTACTTC
CDR3: CASRPGLGEQYF

V: TRBV9
length: 16
size: NA
J: TRBJ2-3
D: TRBD1
DNA: TGTGCCAGCAGCCCGCTGGACAGGGGGCATGCAGATACGCAGTATTTT
CDR3: CASSPLDRGHADTQYF

V: TRBV7-2
length: 15
size: NA
J: TRBJ2-7
D: NA
DNA: TGTGCCAGCAGCGAGCTTGGTCCGCCTGGCCACGAGCAGTACTTC
CDR3: CASSELGPPGHEQYF

V: TRBV7-9
length: 13
size: NA
J: TRBJ2-7
D: NA
DNA: TGTGCCAGCAGCTCTCAGGAGTCCTACGAGCAGTACTTC
CDR3: CASSSQESYEQYF

V: TRBV6-1
length: 13
size: NA
J: TRBJ1-1
D: NA
DNA: TGTGCCAGCAGTGACCAGGGTCGGTCTGAAGCTTTCTTT
CDR3: CASSDQGRSEAFF

V: TRBV7-3
length: 15
size: NA
J: TRBJ2-3
D: NA
DNA: TGTGCCAGCAGCTTTTCTGACAGCTTCACAGATACGCAGTATTTT
CDR3: CASSFSDSFTDTQYF

V: TRBV19
length: 16
size: NA
J: TRBJ2-7
D: TRBD1
DNA: TGTGCCAGTAGTTATGGTGGACAGGGCTACCCCTACGAGCAGTACTTC
CDR3: CASSYGGQGYPYEQYF

V: TRBV29-1
length: 8
size: once
J: TRBJ2-7
D: NA
DNA: TGCAGCGTCGGGGAGCAGTACTTC
CDR3: CSVGEQYF